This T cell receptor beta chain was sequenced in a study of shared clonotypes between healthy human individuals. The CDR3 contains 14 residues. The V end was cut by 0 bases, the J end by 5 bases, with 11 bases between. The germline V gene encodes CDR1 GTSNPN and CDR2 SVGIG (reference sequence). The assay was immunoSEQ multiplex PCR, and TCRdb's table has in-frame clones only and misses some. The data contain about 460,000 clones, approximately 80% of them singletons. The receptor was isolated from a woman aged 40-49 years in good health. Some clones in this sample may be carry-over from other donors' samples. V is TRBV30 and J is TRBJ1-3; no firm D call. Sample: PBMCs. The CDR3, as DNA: TGTGCCTGGAGTGTTAGCGGCACTCGAAACACCATATATTTT. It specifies CAWSVSGTRNTIYF.